Listed below are T cell receptor beta chains from one sample, sequenced in a study of a mutant IDH1 vaccine in newly diagnosed glioma. Sequenced by immunoSEQ multiplex PCR; TCRdb stores in-frame clones only, minus some. The table lists 25,000 to 35,000 clones, 70% to 90% of them singletons. Sample: PBMCs, taken from a glioma patient treated with radiotherapy, temozolomide or both. The receptor set was obtained from a woman aged 40 to 50 with glioma. Each CDR3 is given without its conserved first and last residue.

v_call: TRBV11-2; cdr3_aa: ASSPSGAWTGGALF
v_call: TRBV18; cdr3_aa: ASSPPSVGEQY
v_call: TRBV5-4; cdr3_aa: ASSRVGLWEEDTQY
v_call: TRBV5-6; cdr3_aa: ASSWDRGNTEAF
v_call: TRBV7-8; cdr3_aa: ASSRGLAGRYEQY
v_call: TRBV12-5; cdr3_aa: ASGLARGEAF
v_call: TRBV6-6; cdr3_aa: ASSYAAGLEAF
v_call: TRBV2; cdr3_aa: ASSREETQY
v_call: TRBV6-5; cdr3_aa: ASREDLLGEQY
v_call: TRBV19; cdr3_aa: ASSRDRGTGELF
v_call: TRBV9; cdr3_aa: ASSVGRVDNEQF
v_call: TRBV5-5; cdr3_aa: ASRRVVRGDTEAF
v_call: TRBV30; cdr3_aa: AWSTGAPKNIQY
v_call: TRBV30; cdr3_aa: AWSGTGESSYT
v_call: TRBV19; cdr3_aa: ASSIRSGSSYNEQF
v_call: TRBV15; cdr3_aa: ATSRVGSRTEAF
v_call: TRBV7-8; cdr3_aa: ASRPTSLSETQY
v_call: TRBV9; cdr3_aa: ASSVAAEYGYT
v_call: TRBV2; cdr3_aa: ASSGGRRGEQY
v_call: TRBV6-4; cdr3_aa: ASSADSGYGYT
v_call: TRBV7-2; cdr3_aa: ASSLTTGDTGELF
v_call: TRBV25-1; cdr3_aa: ASSESGRENLANQPQH
v_call: TRBV15; cdr3_aa: ATSSRKLETQY
v_call: TRBV5-5; cdr3_aa: ASSIDRLNTGELF
v_call: TRBV11-1; cdr3_aa: ASSSLQGAYEQY
v_call: TRBV18; cdr3_aa: ASSPPGNPYEQY
v_call: TRBV2; cdr3_aa: ASRDPGTSGYQETQY